This T cell receptor beta chain was sequenced in a study of CD8 T cells in ankylosing spondylitis. There are many counts of this clonotype. The V end lost 4 bases, the J end lost 4 bases, and 14 bases lay between the germline ends. The CDR3 loop spans 14 amino acids. Germline V gives CDR1 SGHTA, CDR2 FQGNSA. Each CDR3 protein gets one entry after TCRdb re-called the 5' RACE reads with MiXCR. The table lists approximately 35,000 distinct CDR3 sequences, approximately 10% of them singletons. The source material was synovial fluid, either unsorted or a sorted T cell fraction (not recorded which). The chain is built from TRBV7-2 and TRBJ2-7; D gene ambiguous. The TCR was taken from a male donor with ankylosing spondylitis. In DNA, the CDR3 is TGTGCCAGCAGCTCAACTGGATCTGCTTACGAGCAGTACTTC. Encoded protein: CASSSTGSAYEQYF.